What follows are 20 T cell receptor beta chains derived from one specimen sequenced in a study of human T cells and chemical hapten exposure. TCRdb re-derived calls from the RACE reads in MiXCR, one entry per CDR3 protein. The sample holds some 350,000 distinct CDR3 sequences, roughly 6.9% seen once. The time point is: patch test 1, 2 weeks after DPC sensitization. The treatment: therapeutic diphenylcyclopropenone sensitization with weekly scalp DPC. The sequences come from whole blood, collected in connection with sensitization to the hapten diphenylcyclopropenone (DPC). These receptors originate from a young woman with alopecia areata. Some clones in this sample may be carry-over from other donors' samples.

This clonotype was counted many times. The rearrangement joins TRBV12-3 or TRBV12-4 to TRBJ2-2; D gene unclear. This CDR3 has 12 amino acids. CDR3 protein: CGYIANTGELFF. The CDR3, as DNA: TGTGGCTACATCGCGAACACCGGGGAGCTGTTTTTT.

This clonotype was observed a few times. The chain joins TRBV4-1 to TRBJ2-3; D not certain. The germline V gene encodes CDR1 MGHRA and CDR2 YSYEKL. There are 13 residues in the CDR3. V was trimmed by 5 bases and J by 2 bases, leaving 8 bases between them. CDR3 coding DNA: TGCGCCAGCAGCTCTCCCTTCACAGATACGCAGTATTTT. This gives the protein CASSSPFTDTQYF.

The V and J genes are TRBV12-3 or TRBV12-4 and TRBJ1-4, with D unresolved. V lost 3 bases and J lost 5, with 7 bases in between. This CDR3 is built from 13 residues. The chain's CDR3 is CASSFLQNEKLFF. As DNA, the CDR3 is TGTGCCAGCAGTTTTTTACAGAATGAAAAACTGTTTTTT.

This clonotype was seen ten or more times. The genes are TRBV6-6 and TRBJ1-1; 10 nucleotides match TRBD1. The CDR3 is 17 amino acids. Germline V lookup: CDR1 MNHNY, CDR2 SVGAGI (reference sequence). V lost 4 bases to trimming and J lost 0 bases; unmatched junction nucleotides: 8. CDR3 amino acids: CASSFSGTGVMNTEAFF. The CDR3 DNA is TGTGCCAGCAGTTTTTCCGGGACAGGGGTGATGAACACTGAAGCTTTCTTT.

The gene calls are TRBV20-1 and TRBJ1-1; 8 nucleotides agree with TRBD1. Germline V CDR1 and CDR2: DFQATT, SNEGSKA (reference sequence). Trimming cost V 5 bases and J 4 bases; bases outside gene matches: 12. The CDR3 runs 15 residues. This chain's CDR3 is CSAGDRSIGGTEAFF. For the CDR3, the DNA is TGCAGTGCTGGGGACAGGTCCATTGGCGGCACTGAAGCTTTCTTT.

The rearrangement uses TRBV27 and TRBJ2-2, with unresolved D. The germline V gene has CDR1 MNHEY and CDR2 SMNVEV (reference sequence). V was trimmed by 11 bases and J by 1 base, leaving 8 bases between them. This CDR3 contains 12 residues. The CDR3 DNA is TGTGCCTCAAAGGGGAACACCGGGGAGCTGTTTTTT. It yields the protein CASKGNTGELFF.

This clonotype showed up just a few times. V usage is TRBV11-2 and J usage is TRBJ2-3; D unresolved. Trimming pared 5 bases from V and 4 bases from J, leaving 7 bases between. The CDR3 loop spans 12 amino acids. Germline CDR1 SGHAT, CDR2 FQNNGV. CDR3 DNA: TGTGCCAGCAGCGCCCTCTCAGATACGCAGTATTTT. It encodes CASSALSDTQYF.

This clonotype was counted ten times or more. V and J are TRBV4-1 and TRBJ2-7, with D possibly matching TRBD2 (6 bases). The CDR3 has 14 residues. Germline assignment: CDR1 MGHRA and CDR2 YSYEKL. The V and J ends lost 4 bases and 4 bases respectively, with 14 bases between them. The CDR3 coding sequence is TGCGCCAGCAGCCCCATTGGGGGGTTTTACGAGCAGTACTTC. Translated, it gives CASSPIGGFYEQYF.

The V and J genes are TRBV4-2 and TRBJ1-2; D is unresolved. Germline lookup yields CDR1 LGHNA and CDR2 YNFKEQ. Trimming took 3 bases from V and 7 from J, leaving 18 bases between them. The length of the CDR3 is 15 residues. This CDR3 is CASSQRGSSLAGYTF. The DNA of the CDR3 is TGTGCCAGCAGCCAGCGGGGTTCCAGTCTCGCTGGCTACACCTTC.

In this sample, this clonotype turned up many times. The chain has TRBV11-1 and TRBJ1-1; no definite D call. The V and J ends lost 1 base and 1 base respectively, with 13 bases between them. Germline V lookup: CDR1 SGHAT, CDR2 FQDESV (reference sequence). The CDR3 is 16 residues long. CDR3 sequence (DNA): TGTGCCAGCAGCTTAGGACCGACACTCTCGAACACTGAAGCTTTCTTT. Residues: CASSLGPTLSNTEAFF.

The chain employs TRBV4-3 and TRBJ1-1, with TRBD1 as a possible D gene (6 bases). The V gene lost 1 base and the J gene lost 7 bases, with 10 bases spanning the gap. The CDR3 has 13 residues. The germline V gene encodes CDR1 LGHNA and CDR2 YSLEER. This CDR3 reads CASSQVPQGEAFF. The CDR3, as DNA: TGCGCCAGCAGCCAAGTACCACAGGGTGAAGCTTTCTTT.

The chain is built from TRBV5-1 and TRBJ1-1; D perhaps matches TRBD1 (6 bases). V dropped 3 bases and J dropped 4 bases, with 10 bases sitting between them. This CDR3 region has 13 residues. Germline V gene sequence: CDR1 SGHRS, CDR2 YFSETQ. CDR3 residues: CASSSGESTEAFF. Here the CDR3 DNA reads TGCGCCAGCAGCTCAGGGGAGAGCACTGAAGCTTTCTTT.

The chain has TRBV6-2 or TRBV6-3 and TRBJ2-3; D is perhaps TRBD1 (6 bases). CDR1 MNHEY and CDR2 SVGEGT come from the germline V gene. The CDR3 covers 13 residues. V was shortened by 10 bases and J by 2 bases, with 13 bases between the two germline ends. The chain's CDR3 is CATRTAFTDTQYF. CDR3 bases: TGTGCCACCAGGACAGCCTTCACAGATACGCAGTATTTT.

The CDR3 nucleotides are TGTGCCAGCAGCCCCCACCGGATTATTCCCCCAGATACGCAGTATTTT. Its translation is CASSPHRIIPPDTQYF. The chain joins TRBV7-2 to TRBJ2-3; D not certain. The CDR3 is made up of 16 amino acids. V gave up 5 bases and J gave up 4 bases, with 19 bases separating them. The germline V gene has CDR1 SGHTA and CDR2 FQGNSA. The complete variable domain, with remaining parts taken from reference TRBV7-2 and TRBJ2-3, reads GAGVSQSPSNKVTEKGKDVELRCDPISGHTALYWYRQSLGQGLEFLIYFQGNSAPDKSGLPSDRFSAERTGGSVSTLTIQRTQQEDSAVYLCASSPHRIIPPDTQYFGPGTRLTVL.

This clonotype appeared a few times. This chain connects TRBV5-1 to TRBJ1-2; D might be TRBD1 (5 bases). CDR1 and CDR2 (germline): SGHRS, YFSETQ. This CDR3 is built from 16 residues. The V end lost 3 bases, the J end lost 0 bases, and 15 bases lay between the germline ends. The CDR3 protein is CASSSSGTGANYGYTF. CDR3 DNA: TGCGCCAGCAGCTCATCCGGGACGGGGGCTAACTATGGCTACACCTTC.

V gene TRBV12-3 or TRBV12-4 combines with J gene TRBJ1-3; D remains ambiguous. V lost 8 bases to trimming and J lost 3 bases, with 8 bases between them. The length of the CDR3 is 12 residues. The DNA for the CDR3 is TGTGCCAGCGATACCGGTGGAAACACCATATATTTT. Translation: CASDTGGNTIYF.

This clonotype was picked up many times. The chain joins TRBV6-2 or TRBV6-3 to TRBJ1-1; 7 nucleotides align to TRBD1. The V and J ends lost 10 bases and 1 base, in that order; junction bases with no gene match: 12. Germline V gene sequence: CDR1 MNHEY, CDR2 SVGEGT. This CDR3 is built from 15 residues. CDR3 sequence: CATRAWGQTNTEAFF. As DNA, the CDR3 is TGTGCCACAAGAGCGTGGGGACAGACGAACACTGAAGCTTTCTTT.

This clonotype was detected ten times or more. V gene TRBV12-3 or TRBV12-4 combines with J gene TRBJ2-3; the D gene could be TRBD1 or TRBD2 (5 bases each). V was cut by 7 bases and J by 9 bases, with 17 bases left in between. This CDR3 is 13 amino acids long. As DNA, the CDR3 is TGTGCCAGCAACCCCGGGACGGCCAGCACGCAGTATTTT. Its protein product is CASNPGTASTQYF.

This clonotype has only a few counts. The chain is built from TRBV7-8 and TRBJ1-5, with TRBD1 identical over 8 bases. Germline lookup yields CDR1 SGHVS and CDR2 FQNEAQ. V gave up 1 base and J gave up 0 bases; unmatched junction bases: 5. CDR3 length: 17 amino acids. The CDR3 region has the DNA TGTGCCAGCAGCTTAGGCCCGACAGGGGCTAGCAATCAGCCCCAGCATTTT. Translating it yields CASSLGPTGASNQPQHF.

Many counts were recorded for this clonotype. The rearrangement joins TRBV4-3 to TRBJ1-2; D remains unclear. The CDR3 spans 14 residues. The ends were cut back, 0 bases at V and 8 bases at J, with 13 bases in the middle. Per germline, CDR1 LGHNA and CDR2 YSLEER. The CDR3 reads CASSQDWKSVGYTF. The CDR3 DNA follows: TGCGCCAGCAGCCAAGATTGGAAGTCGGTCGGCTACACCTTC.